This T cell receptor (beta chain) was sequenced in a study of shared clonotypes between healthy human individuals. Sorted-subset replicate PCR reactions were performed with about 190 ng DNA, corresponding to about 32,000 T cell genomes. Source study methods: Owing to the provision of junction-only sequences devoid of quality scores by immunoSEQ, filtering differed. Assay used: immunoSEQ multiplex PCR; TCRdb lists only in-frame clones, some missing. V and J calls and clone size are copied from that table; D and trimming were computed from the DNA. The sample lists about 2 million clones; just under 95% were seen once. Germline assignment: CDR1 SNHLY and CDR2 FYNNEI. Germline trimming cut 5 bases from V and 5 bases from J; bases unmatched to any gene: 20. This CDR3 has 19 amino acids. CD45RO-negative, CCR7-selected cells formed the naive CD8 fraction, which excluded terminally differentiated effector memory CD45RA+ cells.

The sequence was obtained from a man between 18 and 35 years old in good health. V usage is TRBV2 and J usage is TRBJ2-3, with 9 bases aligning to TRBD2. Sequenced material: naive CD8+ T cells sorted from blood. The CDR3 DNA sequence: TGTGCCAGCAGTTTCTTAGCGGGAGAGGGATCTACGTTTAGAGATACGCAGTATTTT. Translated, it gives CASSFLAGEGSTFRDTQYF.